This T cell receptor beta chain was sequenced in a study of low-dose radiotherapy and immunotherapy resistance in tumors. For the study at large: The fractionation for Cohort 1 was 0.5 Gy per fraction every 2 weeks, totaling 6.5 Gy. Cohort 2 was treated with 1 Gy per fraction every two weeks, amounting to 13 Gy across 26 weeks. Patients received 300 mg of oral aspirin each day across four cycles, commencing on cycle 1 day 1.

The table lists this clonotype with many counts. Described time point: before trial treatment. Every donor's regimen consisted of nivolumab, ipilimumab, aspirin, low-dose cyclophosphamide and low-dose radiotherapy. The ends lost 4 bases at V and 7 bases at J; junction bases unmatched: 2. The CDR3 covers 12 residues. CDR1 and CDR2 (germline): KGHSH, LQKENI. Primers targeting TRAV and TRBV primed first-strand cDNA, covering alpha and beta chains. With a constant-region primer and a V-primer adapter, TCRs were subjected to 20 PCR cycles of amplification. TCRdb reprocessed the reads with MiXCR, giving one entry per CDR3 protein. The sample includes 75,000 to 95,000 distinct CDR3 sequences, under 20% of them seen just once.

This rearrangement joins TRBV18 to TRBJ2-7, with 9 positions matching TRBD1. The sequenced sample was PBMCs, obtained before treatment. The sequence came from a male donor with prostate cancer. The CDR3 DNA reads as TGTGCCAGCTCACGGGACAGGGTTGAGCAGTACTTC. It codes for CASSRDRVEQYF.